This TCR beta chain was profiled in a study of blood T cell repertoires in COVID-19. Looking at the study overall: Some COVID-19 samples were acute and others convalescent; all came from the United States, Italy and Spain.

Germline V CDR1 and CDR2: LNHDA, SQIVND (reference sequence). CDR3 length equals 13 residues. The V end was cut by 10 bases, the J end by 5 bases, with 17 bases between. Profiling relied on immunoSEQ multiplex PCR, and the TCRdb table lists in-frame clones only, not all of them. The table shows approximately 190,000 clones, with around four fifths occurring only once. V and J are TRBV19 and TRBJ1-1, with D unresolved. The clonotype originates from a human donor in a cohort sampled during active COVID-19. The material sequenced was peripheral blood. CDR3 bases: TGTGCCACCACGCGCGGGGTTAATACTGAAGCTTTCTTT. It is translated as CATTRGVNTEAFF.